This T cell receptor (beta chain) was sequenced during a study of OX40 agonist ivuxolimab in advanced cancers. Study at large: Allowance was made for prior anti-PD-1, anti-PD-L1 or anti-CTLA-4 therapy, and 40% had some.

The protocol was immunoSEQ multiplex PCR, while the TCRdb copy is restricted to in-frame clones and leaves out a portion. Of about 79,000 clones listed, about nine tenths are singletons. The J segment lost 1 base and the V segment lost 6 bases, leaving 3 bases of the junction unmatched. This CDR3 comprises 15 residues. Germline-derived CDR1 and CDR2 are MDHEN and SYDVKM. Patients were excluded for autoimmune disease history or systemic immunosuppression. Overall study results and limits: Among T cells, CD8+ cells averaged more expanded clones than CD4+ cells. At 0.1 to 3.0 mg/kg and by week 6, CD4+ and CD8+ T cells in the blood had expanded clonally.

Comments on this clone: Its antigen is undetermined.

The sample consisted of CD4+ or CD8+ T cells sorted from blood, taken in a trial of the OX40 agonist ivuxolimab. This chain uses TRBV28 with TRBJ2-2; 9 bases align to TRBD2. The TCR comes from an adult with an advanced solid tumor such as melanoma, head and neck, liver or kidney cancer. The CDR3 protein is CASSPSGKNTGELFF. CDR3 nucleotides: TGTGCCAGCAGCCCTAGCGGGAAGAACACCGGGGAGCTGTTTTTT. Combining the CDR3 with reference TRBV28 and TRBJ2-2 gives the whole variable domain DVKVTQSSRYLVKRTGEKVFLECVQDMDHENMFWYRQDPGLGLRLIYFSYDVKMKEKGDIPEGYSVSREKKERFSLILESASTNQTSMYLCASSPSGKNTGELFFGEGSRLTVL.